The 30 T cell receptor beta chains listed next were all sequenced from one sample in a study of tumor and adjacent non-tumor tissue in lung cancer. No cell sorting was done before RNA was extracted from the tissue. The library came from three nested PCR rounds adapted from ARM-PCR protocols. Each CDR3 protein gets one entry after TCRdb re-called the multiplex PCR reads with MiXCR. The sample holds about 76,000 distinct CDR3 sequences, less than 75% seen once. Sequenced input: lung tumor tissue. The source is a woman in her 70s with non-small cell lung cancer.

A single count supports this clonotype. A clone one base away is much larger, so this may be a read error. V usage is TRBV28 and J usage is TRBJ2-7, with 10 bases matching TRBD2. The CDR3 runs 15 residues. The V gene's germline CDR1 is MDHEN and CDR2 SYDVKM. CDR3 protein: CAGSLGLAVSYEQYF. The CDR3 DNA is TGTGCCGGCAGTTTAGGACTAGCGGTCTCCTACGAGCAGTACTTC.

Note on this clonotype: Germline is not matched at one junction end, which may reflect a read error. J is TRBJ2-7 and V is TRBV6-6; TRBD1 agrees at 11 bases. Germline assignment: CDR1 MNHNY and CDR2 SVGAGI (reference sequence). CDR3 length equals 16 residues. As DNA, the CDR3 is TGTACCAGCAGTTACTCAGGGGGACAGGGGGTGCAACGGCAGTACTTC. It specifies CTSSYSGGQGVQRQYF.

This clonotype was seen a single time. V and J are TRBV4-1 and TRBJ1-1, with TRBD1 as a possible D gene (6 bases). V dropped 5 bases and J dropped 8 bases, with 18 bases sitting between them. This CDR3 region has 14 residues. Germline V gene sequence: CDR1 MGHRA, CDR2 YSYEKL. CDR3 nucleotide sequence: TGCGCCAGCAGCACCCGGACAGATAATACAGAAGCTTTCTTT. It translates to CASSTRTDNTEAFF.

This clonotype was counted only a few times. The chain recombines TRBV4-2 with TRBJ2-2, with 10 bases matching TRBD2. Germline CDR1 is LGHNA and CDR2 is YNFKEQ. The V gene end was trimmed by 4 bases and the J gene end by 4 bases; junction bases not matched to a gene: 6. This CDR3 has 16 residues. The CDR3 DNA follows: TGTGCCAGCAGCCCAAGGACTAGCGGAGTCACCGGGGAGCTGTTTTTT. This gives the protein CASSPRTSGVTGELFF.

This clonotype occurred once. One end of the junction is discordant with germline, which a read error may explain. The chain has TRBV12-3 or TRBV12-4 and TRBJ2-5, with 8 bases fitting TRBD1. CDR3 length: 14 residues. The CDR3 DNA sequence: TGTGCCAGTAGTTCCTCGGACAGGGTTGAGAGCCAGTACTTC. This gives the protein CASSSSDRVESQYF.

On this clonotype: The conserved final phenylalanine or tryptophan is absent from the CDR3, which likely points to a read error. The chain links TRBV20-1 to TRBJ1-5; no firm D call. The germline V and J ends were trimmed by 4 bases and 5 bases, with 6 bases remaining between them. Looked up from germline, CDR1 is DFQATT and CDR2 is SNEGSKA (reference sequence). The CDR3 has 11 amino acids. The CDR3 DNA reads TGCAGTGCTATGAGAGATCAGCCCCAGCATGTT. This translates into CSAMRDQPQHV.

As for this clonotype: Since the CDR3 does not end with the conserved phenylalanine or tryptophan, this likely comes from a read error. The DNA is left out, because the CDR3 cannot be placed on it with certainty; the CDR3 is given as TCRdb lists it. This chain connects TRBV5-5 to TRBJ1-2. The CDR3 is 14 residues long, ends included. Germline CDR1 is SGHKS and CDR2 is YYEKEE (reference sequence). The CDR3 loop reads CASSFDEQNYGYTS.

Concerning this clonotype: A much larger clone lies a single base off, so this may be a read error. The chain links TRBV29-1 to TRBJ2-1; tentatively, D is TRBD1 (6 bases). Germline values: CDR1 SQVTM, CDR2 ANQGSEA. This CDR3 comprises 14 residues. The CDR3 sequence is CSATSQGRVGEHFF. The CDR3 DNA reads TGCAGCGCCACCTCGCAGGGGCGCGTAGGTGAGCACTTCTTC.

On this clonotype itself: A read error may account for a junction end that differs from germline. This chain joins TRBV6-5 and TRBJ2-7; D not certain. The length of the CDR3 is 15 residues. Germline CDR1 and CDR2: MNHEY and SVGAGI. DNA of the CDR3: TGTGCCAGCAGTTATGCCAATCGGAGCTCCTTCGAGCAGTACTTT. Translating it yields CASSYANRSSFEQYF.

On this clonotype: At one end, the junction sequence differs from germline, possibly due to a read error. The gene calls are TRBV7-6 and TRBJ1-2; D is ambiguous. This CDR3 has 12 residues. CDR1 is SGHVS, CDR2 FNYEAQ, per germline. The CDR3 DNA reads TGTGCCAGCAACCCGCCATTAGGTGGCTACGCCTTC. Protein: CASNPPLGGYAF.

A remark on this clonotype: A junction end diverges from the germline sequence, so it may reflect a read error. This CDR3 is CDSAGYSNQPRHF. CDR3 coding DNA: TGTGACAGCGCAGGGTACAGCAATCAGCCCCGGCATTTT. V gene TRBV6-5 combines with J gene TRBJ1-5, with a possible D match to TRBD1 (5 bases). The CDR3 is made up of 13 amino acids. The germline V gene encodes CDR1 MNHEY and CDR2 SVGAGI.

With regard to this clonotype: A read error may explain this, as a much larger clone is one base away. The CDR3 region is CATGDPSDNQPQHF. The DNA of the CDR3 is TGTGCCACCGGTGATCCCAGTGACAATCAGCCCCAGCATTTT. This chain links TRBV24-1 with TRBJ1-5, with no clear D. The CDR3 sequence is 14 residues long. The germline gives CDR1 KGHDR, CDR2 SFDVKD.

V usage is TRBV29-1 and J usage is TRBJ1-1, with 7 bases lining up with TRBD1. The CDR3 extends over 14 amino acids. CDR1 is SQVTM and CDR2 is ANQGSEA in the germline V gene. V gave up 7 bases and J gave up 2 bases; unmatched junction bases: 10. The CDR3 DNA follows: TGCAGCGCCGTAAGGGGAGGGGGCAACACTGAAGCTTTCTTT. It encodes CSAVRGGGNTEAFF.

The sample holds one count of this clonotype. A read error is possible here, since a much larger clone lies one base away. The chain carries TRBV20-1 and TRBJ2-5, with D uncertain. Germline assignment: CDR1 DFQATT and CDR2 SNEGSKA (reference sequence). The CDR3 is 11 residues long. CDR3 coding DNA: TGCAATGCTCAACACCAAGAGACCCAGTACTTC. It translates to CNAQHQETQYF.

This clonotype was picked up a small number of times. At one boundary the junction diverges from the germline segment, which might be a read error. J is TRBJ2-2 and V is TRBV11-1, with D perhaps TRBD1 (6 bases). Germline assignment: CDR1 SGHAT and CDR2 FQDESV (reference sequence). The CDR3 loop spans 15 amino acids. The CDR3 loop reads CASGLTGHLAGELFF. CDR3 DNA: TGTGCCAGCGGCTTAACGGGACACCTTGCCGGTGAGCTGTTTTTT. Variable domain in full (rest from reference TRBV11-1 and TRBJ2-2): EAEVAQSPRYKITEKSQAVAFWCDPISGHATLYWYRQILGQGPELLVQFQDESVVDDSQLPKDRFSAERLKGVDSTLKIQPAELGDSAMYLCASGLTGHLAGELFFGEGSRLTVL.

On this clonotype: A much bigger clone sits one base away, suggesting this may be a read error. The genes are TRBV28 and TRBJ2-3; D unclear. Deletions cut 5 bases from V and 8 bases from J, with 14 bases between. This CDR3 contains 13 residues. Germline loops: CDR1 MDHEN, CDR2 SYDVKM. CDR3 nucleotides: TGTGCCAGCAGTATAAATGGCCCAGCTACGCAGTATTTT. Its protein is CASSINGPATQYF.

On this clonotype: The junction does not match germline at one end; this may be a read error. The gene calls are TRBV6-6 and TRBJ2-1, with no clear D. Germline CDR1 and CDR2: MNHNY and SVGAGI (reference sequence). CDR3 size: 12 residues. The CDR3 reads CASSYGVKEHFF. CDR3 in DNA: TGTGCCAGCAGTTACGGTGTCAAAGAGCATTTCTTC.

Regarding this clonotype: At one boundary the junction diverges from the germline segment, which might be a read error. V and J are TRBV5-1 and TRBJ1-2; a weak D match, TRBD1 (6 bases). There are 15 residues in the CDR3. Germline CDR1 is SGHRS and CDR2 is YFSETQ. The CDR3 DNA reads TGCGCCAGTAGCTTGGGGGCACGGGCGGACTATGGCTACACCTTC. It codes for CASSLGARADYGYTF. The full variable domain, completed using reference TRBV5-1 and TRBJ1-2, is KAGVTQTPRYLIKTRGQQVTLSCSPISGHRSVSWYQQTPGQGLQFLFEYFSETQRNKGNFPGRFSGRQFSNSRSEMNVSTLELGDSALYLCASSLGARADYGYTFGSGTRLTVV.

The CDR3 DNA reads as TGTGCCAGCAGCTTAAGTGGTGTCGGTGGCTACACCTTC. This sequence encodes CASSLSGVGGYTF. This rearrangement joins TRBV11-2 to TRBJ1-2; no definite D call. Per germline, CDR1 SGHAT and CDR2 FQNNGV. The CDR3 loop spans 13 amino acids. V dropped 2 bases and J dropped 7 bases, with 11 bases sitting between them.

Points on this clonotype: This may be a read error: a much more frequent sequence differs by one nucleotide. The chain links TRBV12-3 or TRBV12-4 to TRBJ2-2; maybe TRBD2 (6 bases). Trimming removed 3 bases at V and 4 bases at J, with 15 bases between. The CDR3 covers 16 residues. The CDR3 is CASSLANGSSTGELFF. CDR3 nucleotide sequence: TGTGCCAGCAGTTTGGCTAACGGGAGTTCCACCGGGGAGCTGTTTTTT.

Remarks on this clonotype: Mismatch with germline at one junction end may stem from a read error. The CDR3 bases are TGTGCCAGCAGTGAACGGGGTACCGAGCTGTACTTC. This translates into CASSERGTELYF. This sequence joins TRBV28 and TRBJ2-7; perhaps TRBD2 as D (5 bases). This CDR3 is built from 12 residues. CDR1 is MDHEN, CDR2 SYDVKM, per germline.

This clonotype was detected ten times or more. The chain carries TRBV28 and TRBJ2-2, with D unresolved. Germline V gene lookup returns CDR1 MDHEN and CDR2 SYDVKM. The germline V and J ends were trimmed by 4 bases and 3 bases, with 3 bases remaining between them. The CDR3 is made up of 12 amino acids. The CDR3 sequence: CASSSYTGELFF. DNA of the CDR3: TGTGCCAGCAGTTCGTACACCGGGGAGCTGTTTTTT.

Comments on this clonotype: A much larger clone is a single base away; this may be a read error. The gene calls are TRBV5-1 and TRBJ2-3; a weak D match, TRBD2 (7 bases). Germline CDR1 and CDR2: SGHRS and YFSETQ. CDR3 length: 17 residues. V was cut by 1 base and J by 5 bases, with 20 bases left in between. In DNA form, the CDR3 reads TGCGCCAGCAGCTTGATCCCTCCGGGGGGCGCGGGAGATACGCAGTATTTT. Translated: CASSLIPPGGAGDTQYF.

V is TRBV6-5 and J is TRBJ2-2; D call uncertain. The V gene lost 7 bases and the J gene lost 5 bases, with 14 bases spanning the gap. This CDR3 region has 14 residues. Germline V lookup: CDR1 MNHEY, CDR2 SVGAGI. The CDR3 here is CASITRRGTGELFF. Here the CDR3 DNA reads TGTGCCAGCATCACTCGGAGAGGTACCGGGGAGCTGTTTTTT.

This clonotype turned up a few times. This may arise from a read error, as a much more abundant clone is one base away. The rearrangement uses TRBV6-1 and TRBJ1-2; D gene uncertain. Trimming pared 9 bases from V and 2 bases from J, leaving 16 bases between. Germline loops: CDR1 MNHNS, CDR2 SASEGT. The CDR3 extends over 14 amino acids. The CDR3, as DNA: TGTGCCAGAAGCCTCGAGGACGGGAACTATGGCTACACCTTC. It yields the protein CARSLEDGNYGYTF.

This clonotype came up once. At one end, the junction sequence differs from germline, possibly due to a read error. The chain recombines TRBV6-6 with TRBJ2-2; D remains unclear. Germline V gene sequence: CDR1 MNHNY, CDR2 SVGAGI (reference sequence). CDR3 length: 14 residues. CDR3 protein: CASRFSWNTEELFF. DNA of the CDR3: TGTGCCAGCAGATTTAGCTGGAACACCGAGGAGCTGTTTTTT.

V usage is TRBV11-1 and J usage is TRBJ1-1; D is perhaps TRBD1 (5 bases). V was cut by 7 bases and J by 11 bases, with 17 bases left in between. Germline values: CDR1 SGHAT, CDR2 FQDESV (reference sequence). The CDR3 consists of 12 residues. The CDR3 spells CASNLGDGAAFF. The CDR3 bases are TGTGCCAGCAACTTGGGGGACGGGGCCGCTTTCTTT.

This clonotype was observed once. The junction and the germline gene differ at one end; a read error may be behind it. V gene TRBV29-1 combines with J gene TRBJ2-5, with D possibly called TRBD1 or TRBD2 (5 bases each). The CDR3 is 12 amino acids. Germline V gene sequence: CDR1 SQVTM, CDR2 ANQGSEA. CDR3 in amino acids: CSVDIGDVTQYF. The CDR3 region has the DNA TGCAGCGTTGACATTGGGGACGTGACCCAGTATTTC.

As for this clonotype: With a much larger clone just one base away, this may be a read error. In this CDR3 the conserved last residue, phenylalanine or tryptophan, is missing, so a read error is likely. The gene calls are TRBV5-1 and TRBJ2-3; 10 positions agree with TRBD2. Germline CDR1 is SGHRS and CDR2 is YFSETQ. V lost 0 bases, J lost 1 base, and 5 bases stayed unmatched. The CDR3 consists of 17 residues. CDR3 sequence: CASSLGTSGQRTDTQYL. CDR3 coding DNA: TGCGCCAGCAGCTTGGGGACTAGCGGCCAACGCACAGATACGCAGTATTTA.

Points on this clonotype: This could be a read error, since a much larger clone is one nucleotide away. This rearrangement joins TRBV13 to TRBJ1-6; TRBD1 is a possible D gene (5 bases). This CDR3 is built from 13 residues. V lost 10 bases and J 7 bases, leaving 14 bases between the germline ends. CDR1 and CDR2 (germline): PRHDT, FYEKMQ (reference sequence). The DNA of the CDR3 is TGTGCCACCAATAGTGGGGCCAATTCACCCCTCCACTTT. It yields the protein CATNSGANSPLHF.